This T cell receptor (beta chain) appears in the sequencing data of a study of blood T cells in healthy people across ages. Study details: Template switching retrieved approximately one barcoded beta molecule for each two T cells.

This clonotype was observed a handful of times. Its antigen is as yet unknown. Primed by a sample-barcoded 5' primer and a J-beta primer mix, a second PCR proceeded for about 7 to 11 cycles. TCRdb itself ran the 5' RACE reads through MiXCR, one entry per CDR3 protein. Of hundreds of thousands of distinct CDR3 sequences listed, approximately 60% are singletons. Overall study results and limits: TCR beta diversity correlated strongly with naive T cell percentage. In the absence of known donor CMV status, changes in expanded clonotypes were possibly confounded.

This CDR3 has 15 residues. Germline assignment: CDR1 SGHAT and CDR2 FQDESV (reference sequence). The ends were cut back, 5 bases at V and 2 bases at J, with 14 bases in the middle. This clonotype was sampled from a man aged 40-50 years in good health. The sequenced sample consisted of blood. The rearrangement joins TRBV11-1 to TRBJ2-3, with no clear D. DNA of the CDR3: TGTGCCAGCAGCCTCAGTCGATCCAACACAGATACGCAGTATTTT. It translates to CASSLSRSNTDTQYF.